This TCR beta chain originates from a study of cytomegalovirus exposure and HLA in healthy donors. Study results and caveats: In a later analysis, HLA-associated beta chains showed higher expansion and lower generation probabilities than comparable chains.

In regard to this clone: What it recognizes is unknown. With a much larger clone just one base away, this may be a read error. Other DNA variants within this sample encode the same CDR3.

Germline trimming cut 0 bases from V and 4 bases from J; bases unmatched to any gene: 1. From germline, CDR1 is MRHNA and CDR2 SNTAGT. The CDR3 runs to 15 residues. The PCR made use of 60 Vbeta and 13 Jbeta primers. Method: immunoSEQ multiplex PCR; TCRdb's copy keeps in-frame clones and lacks some. The sample consists of around 120,000 clones, 65% to 80% of them appearing once. The chain carries TRBV6-4 and TRBJ2-3; 10 bases are a match to TRBD2. This clonotype originated in a human donor in good health. Input material: PBMCs. The CDR3: CASSDSSGGADTQYF. DNA for the CDR3: TGTGCCAGCAGTGACTCGAGCGGGGGGGCAGATACGCAGTATTTT.